This T cell receptor beta chain is from a study of beta chain features in type 1 diabetes. As for this clone: The antigen is undetermined.

Central memory, naive, regulatory and stem cell-like memory CD4+ cells were sorted by CD45RO/CCR7/CD25/CD127/CD95/CD27. Purity exceeded 98% in all sorted populations. Expressed TCRB transcripts got sequenced, as all isolated RNA was reverse transcribed. Profiled with immunoSEQ multiplex PCR; TCRdb holds only in-frame clones, not every one. The sample gives 300,000 or so clones, around 15% of which show up once; about 0.017% is in the top ten. CDR3 size: 12 residues. CDR1 is LNHDA, CDR2 SQIVND, per germline (reference sequence). V was trimmed by 1 base and J by 6 bases, leaving 6 bases between them. General study points: The analysis here could not establish whether HLA type shapes TCRB rearrangement. A moderate, significant TCRB CDR3 shortening appeared in type 1 diabetes across four CD4+ subsets. Over-representation of high TCR-expressing cells was a possible consequence of cDNA sequencing.

This receptor was taken from a man aged 25-45 years with type 1 diabetes. Sample: naive CD4+ T cells from blood. The genes are TRBV19 and TRBJ2-5; D gene ambiguous. In DNA, the CDR3 is TGTGCCAGTAGTATAGGGCAACAGACCCAGTACTTC. Its protein product is CASSIGQQTQYF.